This TCR beta chain was sequenced in a study of T cells after posttransplantation cyclophosphamide. TCRdb's copy holds only in-frame clones and misses some; the assay was immunoSEQ multiplex PCR. The sample includes 20,000 to 30,000 clones, none of them occurring once. The CDR3 is 15 amino acids. Per the germline V gene, CDR1 is SGHTA and CDR2 is FQGNSA. The J segment lost 9 bases and the V segment lost 7 bases, leaving 12 bases of the junction unmatched. This clone was detected ten times or more. As yet, its antigen is unknown. This related bone marrow graft donor gave peripheral blood on the day of marrow donation. Study findings and constraints: Tissue-infiltrating T cells from skin or gut overlapped little with blood T cells. Later blood repertoires were often dominated by clones from the donor CD8+ memory compartment.

This sequence originates from a woman aged 45-65 years in good health, CMV-negative, and a related stem cell transplant donor. The sequenced sample consisted of PBMCs. The genes are TRBV7-2 and TRBJ2-1; 10 bases align to TRBD2. CDR3 bases: TGTGCCAGCATCGACTCTAGCGGGGGCCCCGGTGAGCAGTTCTTC. Translation gives CASIDSSGGPGEQFF.